This T cell receptor beta chain was documented in a study of glioma-infiltrating T cells after dendritic cell vaccination. On the study more broadly: Samples are from glioblastoma patients in Phase I and II dendritic cell vaccine trials.

Sequenced by immunoSEQ multiplex PCR; TCRdb stores in-frame clones only, minus some. The data contain approximately 99,000 clones, 80% of them singletons. The CDR3 spans 18 residues. CDR1 SGHVS and CDR2 FQNEAQ come from the germline V gene. V was pared by 4 bases and J by 1 base, with 11 bases of the junction left unmatched. Time point in this sample: after dendritic cell vaccination, including at tumor progression/relapse. The receptor was derived from a human donor with glioblastoma. The sequenced sample was blood, obtained after dendritic cell vaccination. This rearrangement joins TRBV7-8 to TRBJ2-2; the match to TRBD1 covers 8 bases. The CDR3 region has the DNA TGTGCCAGCAGCTCCCGGACAGGGAGTTACCTGAACACCGGGGAGCTGTTTTTT. Its translation: CASSSRTGSYLNTGELFF.